These T cell receptor beta chains were read from a single sample in a study of cytomegalovirus exposure and HLA in healthy donors. Using immunoSEQ multiplex PCR, the repertoire was profiled, and TCRdb retains in-frame clones only, with some absent. There are some 130,000 clones in the sample; approximately 70% occur only once, and 2.6% lies in the top ten. The sample taken for sequencing was PBMCs. The source of these receptors is a woman aged 60-75 years in good health and CMV-seropositive. CDR3s include the opening cysteine and the closing phenylalanine or tryptophan. D genes are given only for firm matches. A clone size is listed for some rows: how often the clone was seen (once, few, many), or a class if it is expanded.

TRBD1	TRBV2	TRBJ1-5	NA	TGTGCCAGCAGTGGAAGGACAGGGGAAGGGCCCCAGCATTTT	CASSGRTGEGPQHF
TRBD1	TRBV5-1	TRBJ2-3	NA	TGCGCCAGCAGCTTGACAGGGGCCTCGGATACGCAGTATTTT	CASSLTGASDTQYF
NA	TRBV7-9	TRBJ1-4	NA	TGTGCCAGCAGTATAGGGGCCGGGTCGGAGGAAAAACTGTTTTTT	CASSIGAGSEEKLFF
NA	TRBV29-1	TRBJ2-3	NA	TGCAGCACGAGGGGGTCTAGCACAGATACGCAGTATTTT	CSTRGSSTDTQYF
TRBD2	TRBV19	TRBJ2-3	NA	TGTGCCAGTAGTGCGGGGGGCTCCACAGATACGCAGTATTTT	CASSAGGSTDTQYF
TRBD2	TRBV13	TRBJ2-5	NA	TGTGCCAGCAGCCCGAGGACGGGGGGTCCCCACCAAGAGACCCAGTACTTC	CASSPRTGGPHQETQYF
NA	TRBV5-8	TRBJ2-7	NA	TGTGCCAGCAGCTTCCGTTACGAGCAGTACTTC	CASSFRYEQYF
TRBD1	TRBV18	TRBJ1-6	NA	TGTGCCAGCTCACCACAGGAAGGGACAGGGGGCCCCAATTCACCCCTCCACTTT	CASSPQEGTGGPNSPLHF
TRBD1	TRBV6-5	TRBJ2-5	NA	TGTGCCAGCAGTTACGCGACAGGGGGAGAGACCCAGTACTTC	CASSYATGGETQYF
TRBD1	TRBV5-1	TRBJ1-2	NA	TGCGCCAGCAGCCCCGGACTGGGACAGACTCAGGGTAACTATGGCTACACCTTC	CASSPGLGQTQGNYGYTF
NA	TRBV6-1	TRBJ2-7	once	TGTGCCAGCAGTGCCCCTTACAGGGGGAGGGTGTCCTACGAGCAGTACTTC	CASSAPYRGRVSYEQYF
TRBD2	TRBV7-3	TRBJ2-3	NA	TGTGCCAGCAGCTTAGGTCTGCGCGGGGGGATAGATACGCAGTATTTT	CASSLGLRGGIDTQYF
TRBD2	TRBV6-5	TRBJ2-7	NA	TGTGCCAGCAGTTACCGGGAGGGACTAGCGGGGGGGTTCTACTTC	CASSYREGLAGGFYF
TRBD1	TRBV19	TRBJ1-2	NA	TGTGCCAGTAGTACCCCCGACAGGGTACATGGCTACACCTTC	CASSTPDRVHGYTF
NA	TRBV5-5	TRBJ2-7	NA	TGTGCCAGCAGCTTGGGAGAGGGAGGCTACGAGCAGTACTTC	CASSLGEGGYEQYF
TRBD2	TRBV27	TRBJ2-3	NA	TGTGCCAGCAGCCGAAGGACCAGCGGGGATACTACGCAGTATTTT	CASSRRTSGDTTQYF
TRBD1	TRBV9	TRBJ1-4	NA	TGTGCCAGCAGCGCTACAGGGGGAAATGAAAAACTGTTTTTT	CASSATGGNEKLFF
TRBD1	TRBV11-3	TRBJ2-1	NA	TGTGCCAGCAGCTTAACATCAGGGGGACCCTACAATGAGCAGTTCTTC	CASSLTSGGPYNEQFF
NA	TRBV9	TRBJ2-1	NA	TGTGCCAGCAGCCCCCGACCGGGGTATGAGCAGTTCTTC	CASSPRPGYEQFF
NA	TRBV4-1	TRBJ2-7	few	TGCGCCAGCAGCCAAGTTGGAAGGTGGAGGAACGAGCAGTACTTC	CASSQVGRWRNEQYF
NA	TRBV4-2	TRBJ2-7	NA	TGTGCCAGCAGCCAAGAAGAGCGGGCCAGAACCTACGAGCAGTACTTC	CASSQEERARTYEQYF
TRBD2	TRBV4-2	TRBJ2-1	NA	TGTGCCAGCAGCCAACGTACTAGCGGGGGGGCCTCTGAGCAGTTCTTC	CASSQRTSGGASEQFF
NA	TRBV5-1	TRBJ1-1	NA	TGCGCCAGCAGCTTGGGAGGCCCGAGGACTGAAGCTTTCTTT	CASSLGGPRTEAFF
NA	TRBV5-1	TRBJ1-6	NA	TGCGCCAGCAGCTCTACTGTAGGACAAGGATCACCCCTCCACTTT	CASSSTVGQGSPLHF
NA	TRBV6-5	TRBJ2-5	NA	TGTGCCAGCAGTCGACGAGGAGAGACCCAGTACTTC	CASSRRGETQYF
NA	TRBV29-1	TRBJ1-5	NA	TGCAGCGCAACGCTGACAGCTAGCAATCAGCCCCAGCATTTT	CSATLTASNQPQHF
TRBD1	TRBV4-1	TRBJ1-5	NA	TGCGCCAGCAGCCAAGATGTCAGGGGGCCGACTAGCAATCAGCCCCAGCATTTT	CASSQDVRGPTSNQPQHF
NA	TRBV9	TRBJ2-7	NA	TGTGCCAGCAGCCCCCTCCCAGTCGGGGTAAGCGAGCAGTACTTC	CASSPLPVGVSEQYF
TRBD1	TRBV7-2	TRBJ1-2	NA	TGTGCCAGCAGCCGCCGGGACAGGGGCCTCTATGGCTACACCTTC	CASSRRDRGLYGYTF
TRBD1	TRBV4-2	TRBJ1-1	once	TGTGCCAGCAGCCAAGAGGGACAGGGGAGCACTGAAGCTTTCTTT	CASSQEGQGSTEAFF
TRBD1	TRBV11-2	TRBJ1-1	NA	TGTGCCAGCAGCTCGGGACAGGCAATGAACACTGAAGCTTTCTTT	CASSSGQAMNTEAFF
NA	TRBV7-9	TRBJ1-2	NA	TGTGCCAGCAGCTTGGGGCAGGCAGGGGGCTACACCTTC	CASSLGQAGGYTF
TRBD2	TRBV10-2	TRBJ2-7	NA	TGCGCCAGCAGTGATACGGGGGACTACTACGAGCAGTACTTC	CASSDTGDYYEQYF
NA	TRBV5-4	TRBJ2-7	NA	TGTGCCAGCAGCTTGGCCGAGGGGGCCTACGAGCAGTACTTC	CASSLAEGAYEQYF
TRBD1	TRBV6-1	TRBJ2-7	few	TGTGCCAGCAGTGTCGACTCCGGGACAGGGTACGAGCAGTACTTC	CASSVDSGTGYEQYF
TRBD2	TRBV2	TRBJ2-3	NA	TGTGCCAGCAGGGGACTAGAGTTGGGTACGCAGTATTTT	CASRGLELGTQYF
NA	TRBV6-5	TRBJ1-2	NA	TGTGCCAGCAGTTACCAACCCAACGACATTTGGGGCTACACCTTC	CASSYQPNDIWGYTF
NA	TRBV9	TRBJ2-7	NA	TGTGCCAGCAGCGTAGAGGGGGCCTACGAGCAGTACTTC	CASSVEGAYEQYF
TRBD1	TRBV19	TRBJ2-2	NA	TGTGCCAGTAGTACGGGGACAGGGGCCGAGAACACCGGGGAGCTGTTTTTT	CASSTGTGAENTGELFF
NA	TRBV6-5	TRBJ2-7	NA	TGTGCCAGCAGTTTACGGGGAGTAGCCGGCTACGAGCAGTACTTC	CASSLRGVAGYEQYF
NA	TRBV7-9	TRBJ1-1	NA	TGTGCCAGCAGGGAACTAGGGGGAAACACTGAAGCTTTCTTT	CASRELGGNTEAFF
TRBD1	TRBV7-9	TRBJ2-1	NA	TGTGCCAGCAGCTTCGACAGGGGAATCTGGGGTGAGCAGTTCTTC	CASSFDRGIWGEQFF
NA	TRBV19	TRBJ1-2	few	TGTGCCAGTAGTAGGGATCCCAGGAGGGAAGTCTACACCTTC	CASSRDPRREVYTF
TRBD1	TRBV27	TRBJ1-4	few	TGTGCCAGCAGCTCCCACAGGACAGGGTTAAATCGTGAAAAACTGTTTTTT	CASSSHRTGLNREKLFF
NA	TRBV4-1	TRBJ1-4	few	TGCGCCAGCAGCCAAGGGTCGGTCGGTGAAAAACTGTTTTTT	CASSQGSVGEKLFF
NA	TRBV4-1	TRBJ1-1	NA	TGCGCCAGCAGCCGACCCTTAGACAGCCCAAACACTGAAGCTTTCTTT	CASSRPLDSPNTEAFF
NA	TRBV11-3	TRBJ2-3	NA	TGTGCCAGCAGCTTATTTGGCGGGGTCACAGATACGCAGTATTTT	CASSLFGGVTDTQYF
TRBD1	TRBV6-1	TRBJ1-1	few	TGTGCCAGCAGTGGACAGGGGGCAGGTACTGAAGCTTTCTTT	CASSGQGAGTEAFF
NA	TRBV18	TRBJ2-7	NA	TGTGCCAGCTCACCGGGCCGTGCTATAACCTACGAGCAGTACTTC	CASSPGRAITYEQYF
TRBD1	TRBV5-6	TRBJ1-2	NA	TGTGCCAGCAGCTATTACGACAGGGGGCTGGGGGGCTACACCTTC	CASSYYDRGLGGYTF
TRBD2	TRBV10-1	TRBJ2-1	NA	TGCGCCAGCGGGACGGGACTAGCGGGGAGGTACAATGAGCAGTTCTTC	CASGTGLAGRYNEQFF
NA	TRBV7-3	TRBJ1-1	NA	TGTGCCAGCAGCCCGGCGGGAGATATGAACACTGAAGCTTTCTTT	CASSPAGDMNTEAFF
TRBD2	TRBV18	TRBJ2-5	NA	TGTGCCAGCTCACTAGCGGGGACACAAGAGACCCAGTACTTC	CASSLAGTQETQYF
TRBD1	TRBV2	TRBJ1-1	NA	TGTGCCAACAAACCGGGACAGGGAATATCTTGGAACACTGAAGCTTTCTTT	CANKPGQGISWNTEAFF
NA	TRBV11-2	TRBJ1-1	NA	TGTGCCAGCAGCTTAGCGCGGGGTCTGGGCACTGAAGCTTTCTTT	CASSLARGLGTEAFF
NA	TRBV29-1	TRBJ1-2	NA	TGCAGCGTTGAAATGCGGGGGGACAACTATGGCTACACCTTC	CSVEMRGDNYGYTF
TRBD1	TRBV2	TRBJ1-5	NA	TGTGCCAGCAGTTTAAAGGGGGCAGTTGAGCCCCAGCATTTT	CASSLKGAVEPQHF
NA	TRBV4-1	TRBJ1-5	NA	TGCGCCAGCAGCCAAGGCCAGGTCGGGATCAATCAGCCCCAGCATTTT	CASSQGQVGINQPQHF
TRBD1	TRBV19	TRBJ1-3	NA	TGTGCCAGTAGTACCCGACAGGGAAGAAGTTCTGGAAACACCATATATTTT	CASSTRQGRSSGNTIYF